These T cell receptor beta chains were read from a single sample in a study of OX40 agonist ivuxolimab in advanced cancers. Method: immunoSEQ multiplex PCR; TCRdb's copy keeps in-frame clones and lacks some. The sample yields approximately 40,000 clones, more than 75% seen once. Specimen: CD4+ or CD8+ T cells sorted from blood, collected in a trial of the OX40 agonist ivuxolimab. Receptor source: an adult with an advanced solid tumor such as melanoma, head and neck, liver or kidney cancer. Both conserved end residues are part of each CDR3. Each record gives: V gene, CDR3 length, J gene, CDR3 protein.

TRBV9	15	TRBJ2-1	CASSVVGGSPNEQFF
TRBV19	14	TRBJ2-1	CASRETGLYNEQFF
TRBV7-9	17	TRBJ2-7	CASSPLKGKGRYYEQYF
TRBV4-3	15	TRBJ2-7	CASSQDKQGNYEQYF
TRBV9	15	TRBJ1-6	CASSQRTDGNSPLHF
TRBV4-3	13	TRBJ1-3	CASSDRVGNTIYF
TRBV5-1	14	TRBJ1-4	CASSLEATNEKLFF
TRBV9	13	TRBJ2-7	CASSVVGGGEQYF
TRBV6-4	15	TRBJ2-3	CASSRGGRSTDTQYF
TRBV19	13	TRBJ2-1	CASRDRGLNEQFF
TRBV7-9	14	TRBJ2-7	CASSSTSVSYEQYF